This TCR beta chain was sequenced in a study of T-cell memory formation after mild COVID-19. Study-wide results and caveats: Clones shrinking from day 15 to 85 showed even CD4/CD8 mixes; later expanders tilted CD4+.

Concerning this clonotype itself: Its antigen remains unknown.

Germline V lookup: CDR1 SGHTA, CDR2 FQGNSA. There are 16 residues in the CDR3. Trimming removed 0 bases from V and 8 bases from J, with 16 bases in between. With constant-segment primers, 5'RACE yielded cDNA libraries of TCR alpha and TCR beta that carried sample barcodes and UMIs. Via MiXCR, TCRdb re-called the 5' RACE reads, giving one row per CDR3 protein. The sample yields roughly 600,000 distinct CDR3 sequences, over 15% seen once. V is TRBV7-2 and J is TRBJ1-4, with D possibly matching TRBD1 (6 bases). This clonotype was sampled from an adult woman who had mild COVID-19 (a few samples of this study predate the infection). Cell type and time point are not known. Source material: PBMCs or a T cell subset sorted from them (not recorded which). DNA of the CDR3: TGTGCCAGCAGCTTAGCGTTGGGGGGGCAAGGGGAAAAACTGTTTTTT. Translation gives CASSLALGGQGEKLFF.